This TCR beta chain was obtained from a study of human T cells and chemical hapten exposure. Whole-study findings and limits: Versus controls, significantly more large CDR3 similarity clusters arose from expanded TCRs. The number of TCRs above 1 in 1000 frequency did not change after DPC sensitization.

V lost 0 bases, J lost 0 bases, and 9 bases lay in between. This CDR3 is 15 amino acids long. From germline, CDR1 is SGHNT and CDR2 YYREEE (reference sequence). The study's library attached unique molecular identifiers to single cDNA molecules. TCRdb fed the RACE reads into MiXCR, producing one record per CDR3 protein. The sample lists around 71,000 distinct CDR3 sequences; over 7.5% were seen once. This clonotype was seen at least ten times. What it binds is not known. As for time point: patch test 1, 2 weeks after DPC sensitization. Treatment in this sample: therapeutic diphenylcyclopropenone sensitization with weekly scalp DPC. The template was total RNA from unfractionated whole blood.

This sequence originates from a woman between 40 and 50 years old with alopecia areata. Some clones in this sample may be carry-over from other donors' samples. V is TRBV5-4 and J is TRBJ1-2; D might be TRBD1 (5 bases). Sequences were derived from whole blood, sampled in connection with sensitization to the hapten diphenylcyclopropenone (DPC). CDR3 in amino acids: CASSLGRVTNYGYTF. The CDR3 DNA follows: TGTGCCAGCAGCTTGGGCAGGGTGACTAACTATGGCTACACCTTC.